This T cell receptor (beta chain) emerged from a study of T cells in Graves' hyperthyroidism and ophthalmopathy. Study-level information: Before any treatment, at initial diagnosis, peripheral blood was collected.

This clonotype was picked up many times. What it recognizes is unknown. Study-level results: A 13 V-J model separated ophthalmopathy from stable hyperthyroidism.

RNA transcripts yielded amplified TCR beta CDR3 regions. First-round RT-PCR targeting the TCR CDR3 was performed with the HTBI primer set. A single record per CDR3 protein comes from TCRdb applying MiXCR to the multiplex PCR reads. The data show approximately 400,000 distinct CDR3 sequences, roughly 12% seen once. Initially, at the first diagnosis of hyperthyroidism and before any ophthalmopathy symptoms, blood was sampled. Material for sequencing was blood. The origin of this receptor is a man aged 25-45 years with Graves' hyperthyroidism that later progressed to Graves' ophthalmopathy.

CDR3 sequence: CSARETYKRDFNYEQYF. CDR3 nucleotide sequence: TGCAGTGCTAGAGAGACCTACAAACGGGACTTTAATTACGAGCAGTACTTC. The chain is built from TRBV20-1 and TRBJ2-7, with a tentative D call TRBD2 (6 bases). The V and J ends lost 0 bases and 4 bases respectively, with 22 bases between them. Per germline, CDR1 DFQATT and CDR2 SNEGSKA (reference sequence). The CDR3 is 17 amino acids.